This TCR beta chain was recorded in a study of T cells of healthy individuals (dated by TCRdb to the late 2010s). For this clonotype: Its antigen is currently not known. No base qualities exist here, and no much larger clone lies one base off it.

Library prep was done by 5' RACE. Data came from an Illumina MiSeq. TCRdb reworked the public reads: Q25 trimming with fastp, MiXCR clone assembly, productive beta chains retained. Every CDR3 protein is listed once, alongside the most common genes and DNA of its rows. This sample is represented by roughly 87,000 distinct CDR3 sequences; approximately 15% of them were singletons. 6.2% of the sample rests with the top ten. The receptor was derived from a human donor in good health.

The DNA sequence reads TGTGCCAGCAGTTATCCGCGACAGGGCCCCGATACGCAGTATTTT. The resulting protein is CASSYPRQGPDTQYF. The chain links TRBV6-2 or TRBV6-3 with TRBJ2-3, with 7 central nucleotides matching TRBD1. CDR1 MNHEY and CDR2 SVGEGT are derived from the germline V gene. V is pruned by 3 bases and J by 6 bases, leaving 9 bases of the junction without a gene match. The CDR3 contains 15 residues, cysteine and phenylalanine counted. Just CDR3 DNA is preserved here, 45 bases in frame from base 1.